The present T cell receptor beta chain was sequenced within a study of blood T cells in healthy people across ages. General study findings and limits: The recorded TCR beta diversity per million T cells decreased in a roughly linear manner with age.

The CDR3 loop spans 13 amino acids. The V gene's germline CDR1 is DFQATT and CDR2 SNEGSKA (reference sequence). The donors, aged roughly 6 to 90, were healthy Caucasians from Russia. Worth noting for this clonotype: Its antigen remains unknown.

Then a second PCR, running roughly 7 to 11 cycles, was carried out with a sample-barcoded 5' primer and a J-beta primer mix. TCRdb passed the 5' RACE reads through MiXCR, listing each CDR3 protein once. Found here are approximately 1.5 million distinct CDR3 sequences, around 40% of them singletons; the top ten hold approximately 4%. Sequences were obtained from blood. The chain uses TRBV20-1 and TRBJ2-5; tentatively, D is TRBD2 (5 bases). Matching the DNA end better, TRBJ2-7 makes the J call doubtful. The sequence was collected from a woman aged 18-29 years in good health. DNA for the CDR3: TGCAGTTCCTCCACTCGTTTAGGGAGCGAGCAGTACTTC. Amino acids: CSSSTRLGSEQYF.